This TCR beta chain emerged from a study of blood T cell repertoires in COVID-19. At the level of the study: Acute and convalescent COVID-19 specimens originated in the United States, Italy and Spain.

This clone was recorded only once. Germline V lookup: CDR1 LGHDT, CDR2 YNNKEL (reference sequence). The V end lost 4 bases, the J end lost 1 base, and 17 bases lay between the germline ends. The CDR3 extends over 17 amino acids. Original processing methods: Quantification of nucleated cells was approximated via reference gene primer amplification. Generated by immunoSEQ multiplex PCR, the TCRdb table keeps only in-frame clones and is missing some. D and trimming come from the DNA, and the V and J calls and clone size come from that table. Of approximately 200,000 clones listed, under 90% are singletons.

This TCR came from an elderly woman with COVID-19, enrolled during active disease. Sequencing was done on a sample of peripheral blood. The V and J genes are TRBV3-1 (or the pseudogene TRBV3-2) and TRBJ1-3; a possible D gene is TRBD1 (5 bases). CDR3 loop: CASSPPPGLTSGNTIYF. In nucleotides, the CDR3 is TGTGCCAGCAGCCCCCCCCCGGGACTGACATCTGGAAACACCATATATTTT.